Listed here are 32 T cell receptor beta chains from one sample, sequenced in a study of blood T cell repertoires in COVID-19. Clones were sequenced by immunoSEQ multiplex PCR, and TCRdb holds only the in-frame ones, with some missing. The table has tens of thousands of clones, 60% to 85% seen once. The sequenced sample was peripheral blood. These receptors were obtained from a human donor in a cohort sampled during active COVID-19.

V gene TRBV7-9 combines with J gene TRBJ1-1; D is ambiguous. The CDR3 has 14 residues. Germline loops: CDR1 SEHNR, CDR2 FQNEAQ (reference sequence). The V and J ends lost 5 bases and 0 bases respectively, with 10 bases between them. CDR3 sequence: CASSRGGLNTEAFF. The CDR3 DNA sequence: TGTGCCAGCAGCAGAGGTGGCTTGAACACTGAAGCTTTCTTT.

This sequence joins TRBV4-1 and TRBJ1-5; tentative D call: TRBD1 (6 bases). The CDR3 is 14 amino acids. Germline-derived CDR1 and CDR2 are MGHRA and YSYEKL. The V gene lost 1 base and the J gene lost 6 bases, with 10 bases spanning the gap. CDR3 sequence (DNA): TGCGCCAGCAGCCAAGGAGGGGGTAGTCAGCCCCAGCATTTT. This encodes CASSQGGGSQPQHF.

The chain uses TRBV5-5 and TRBJ1-4; D call uncertain. Germline loops: CDR1 SGHKS, CDR2 YYEKEE (reference sequence). This CDR3 contains 14 residues. The germline V and J ends were trimmed by 8 bases and 1 base, with 12 bases remaining between them. CDR3 coding DNA: TGTGCCAGTAATACGGTTTTAACTAATGAAAAACTGTTTTTT. Amino acid sequence: CASNTVLTNEKLFF.

The genes are TRBV10-3 and TRBJ2-5; 9 bases are shared with TRBD2. The CDR3 extends over 15 amino acids. The germline CDR1 and CDR2 sequences are ENHRY and SYGVKD. V lost 3 bases to trimming and J lost 5 bases; unmatched junction nucleotides: 7. CDR3 nucleotides: TGTGCCATCAGTGAAGGCGGGGGGGACGGGGAGACCCAGTACTTC. It yields the protein CAISEGGGDGETQYF.

The chain combines TRBV25-1 with TRBJ2-1; 11 nucleotides agree with TRBD2. Germline V gene sequence: CDR1 MGHDK, CDR2 SYGVNS. The V and J ends lost 3 bases and 6 bases, in that order; junction bases with no gene match: 4. The CDR3 sequence is 15 residues long. DNA for the CDR3: TGTGCCAGCAGTGAGACTAGCGGGACCCCCAATGAGCAGTTCTTC. This translates into CASSETSGTPNEQFF. The whole variable domain, filled in from reference TRBV25-1 and TRBJ2-1, reads EADIYQTPRYLVIGTGKKITLECSQTMGHDKMYWYQQDPGMELHLIHYSYGVNSTEKGDLSSESTVSRIRTEHFPLTLESARPSHTSQYLCASSETSGTPNEQFFGPGTRLTVL.

This rearrangement joins TRBV15 to TRBJ2-2; 13 bases are a match to TRBD2. V was pared by 4 bases and J by 8 bases, with 4 bases of the junction left unmatched. The CDR3 runs 15 residues. Germline V CDR1 and CDR2: LNHNV, YYDKDF (reference sequence). The CDR3 loop is CATSKRTSGSGELFF. The CDR3 DNA sequence: TGTGCCACCAGCAAGAGGACTAGCGGGAGTGGGGAGCTGTTTTTT.

This clone has just a few counts. The chain carries TRBV3-1 (or the pseudogene TRBV3-2) and TRBJ2-5; 10 bases are a match to TRBD2. V shed 1 base and J 12 bases; nucleotides not matched to a gene: 11. CDR3 length: 15 residues. CDR1 is LGHDT, CDR2 YNNKEL, per germline (reference sequence). The CDR3: CASSQGGRTSGLKYF. DNA of the CDR3: TGTGCCAGCAGCCAAGGAGGAAGGACTAGCGGTCTTAAGTACTTC.

In its sample, this clone was seen many times. The rearrangement joins TRBV7-9 to TRBJ1-6; 8 bases match TRBD1. V was pared by 0 bases and J by 9 bases, with 4 bases of the junction left unmatched. Germline V gives CDR1 SEHNR, CDR2 FQNEAQ (reference sequence). The CDR3 totals 15 residues. CDR3 bases: TGTGCCAGCAGCTTAGCTGGACAGGGTATTTCACCCCTCCACTTT. Residues: CASSLAGQGISPLHF.

This chain links TRBV10-3 with TRBJ1-2, with 11 bases matching TRBD1. The J segment lost 2 bases and the V segment lost 4 bases, leaving 0 bases of the junction unmatched. In germline, CDR1 is ENHRY, CDR2 SYGVKD. This CDR3 is built from 14 residues. In nucleotides, the CDR3 is TGTGCCATCAGTGGGGACAGGGGGAACTATGGCTACACCTTC. Its protein product is CAISGDRGNYGYTF.

This clone occurred a few times. The CDR3 sequence is CATSDRRQAVEQFF. CDR3 bases: TGTGCCACCAGTGACCGGAGACAGGCCGTGGAGCAGTTCTTC. The chain has TRBV24-1 and TRBJ2-1; D is perhaps TRBD1 (6 bases). This CDR3 has 14 residues. V was pared by 4 bases and J by 10 bases, with 16 bases between. Germline V lookup: CDR1 KGHDR, CDR2 SFDVKD.

This CDR3 is CASSFRGQEGYTF. The CDR3 nucleotides read TGTGCCAGCAGCTTTAGGGGACAAGAGGGCTACACCTTC. V is TRBV7-2 and J is TRBJ1-2; D possibly corresponds to TRBD1 (6 bases). The germline V gene encodes CDR1 SGHTA and CDR2 FQGNSA. V was shortened by 3 bases and J by 8 bases, with 13 bases between the two germline ends. CDR3 size: 13 residues.

J is TRBJ2-7 and V is TRBV3-1 (or the pseudogene TRBV3-2); 9 bases fit TRBD2. Germline CDR1 is LGHDT and CDR2 is YNNKEL (reference sequence). Germline trimming cut 1 base from V and 4 bases from J; bases unmatched to any gene: 8. The CDR3 is 16 amino acids. CDR3 protein: CASSQVPSGVSYEQYF. As DNA, the CDR3 is TGTGCCAGCAGCCAAGTCCCTAGCGGGGTGAGTTACGAGCAGTACTTC.

This chain uses TRBV19 with TRBJ2-2; TRBD2 might be the D (5 bases). The CDR3 sequence is 15 residues long. Germline V gene sequence: CDR1 LNHDA, CDR2 SQIVND (reference sequence). V lost 3 bases, J lost 3 bases, and 11 bases lay in between. The chain's CDR3 is CASSIVGVDTGELFF. The CDR3 nucleotides read TGTGCCAGTAGTATTGTCGGGGTAGACACCGGGGAGCTGTTTTTT.

The J gene is TRBJ2-6, the V gene TRBV5-1, with a tentative D call TRBD2 (6 bases). The length of the CDR3 is 17 residues. CDR1 and CDR2 (germline): SGHRS, YFSETQ. V was trimmed by 4 bases and J by 1 base, leaving 15 bases between them. CDR3 in amino acids: CASSQSGGRSGANVLTF. Here the CDR3 DNA reads TGCGCCAGCAGCCAAAGTGGGGGGAGGTCTGGGGCCAACGTCCTGACTTTC.

The V and J genes are TRBV9 and TRBJ2-7, with D possibly TRBD2 on 6 matching bases. Germline lookup yields CDR1 SGDLS and CDR2 YYNGEE. The CDR3 loop spans 14 amino acids. The V and J ends lost 3 bases and 4 bases respectively, with 14 bases between them. Written as DNA, the CDR3 is TGTGCCAGCAGCGGGCGACCGGAGGGGTACGAGCAGTACTTC. It yields the protein CASSGRPEGYEQYF.

The J gene is TRBJ2-1, the V gene TRBV10-3; 7 bases match TRBD1. The CDR3 has 22 amino acids. Germline V gives CDR1 ENHRY, CDR2 SYGVKD. V was pared by 7 bases and J by 2 bases, with 29 bases of the junction left unmatched. Here the CDR3 DNA reads TGTGCCATCAATGGGCCGGGGCCAGGCACAGGGGATGATGAGGGGCCCTACAATGAGCAGTTCTTC. The encoded protein is CAINGPGPGTGDDEGPYNEQFF.

V gene TRBV7-2 combines with J gene TRBJ1-4, with D possibly matching TRBD1 (6 bases). The CDR3 has 14 amino acids. The germline V gene encodes CDR1 SGHTA and CDR2 FQGNSA. The ends were cut back, 1 base at V and 4 bases at J, with 7 bases in the middle. CDR3 in DNA: TGTGCCAGCAGCTTAGACAGGGATAATGAAAAACTGTTTTTT. Protein sequence: CASSLDRDNEKLFF. Combining the CDR3 with reference TRBV7-2 and TRBJ1-4 gives the whole variable domain GAGVSQSPSNKVTEKGKDVELRCDPISGHTALYWYRQSLGQGLEFLIYFQGNSAPDKSGLPSDRFSAERTGGSVSTLTIQRTQQEDSAVYLCASSLDRDNEKLFFGSGTQLSVL.

The chain has TRBV10-3 and TRBJ2-3, with TRBD2 matching 9 bases. Germline V gene lookup returns CDR1 ENHRY and CDR2 SYGVKD. CDR3 length: 16 amino acids. The V gene end was trimmed by 10 bases and the J gene end by 2 bases; junction bases not matched to a gene: 13. The CDR3 DNA follows: TGTGCCACGAGGGGCGGGAGGGACTTAACCACAGATACGCAGTATTTT. It is translated as CATRGGRDLTTDTQYF.

The gene calls are TRBV18 and TRBJ1-1; 9 bases are shared with TRBD1. In germline, CDR1 is KGHSH, CDR2 LQKENI. The J segment lost 3 bases and the V segment lost 6 bases, leaving 5 bases of the junction unmatched. CDR3 size: 14 residues. CDR3 nucleotide sequence: TGTGCCAGCTCTCACGACAGGGGGGACACTGAAGCTTTCTTT. It specifies CASSHDRGDTEAFF.

The chain links TRBV7-9 to TRBJ2-1; perhaps TRBD2 as D (5 bases). Trimming cost V 1 base and J 6 bases, with 10 bases left between them. Germline V gene sequence: CDR1 SEHNR, CDR2 FQNEAQ (reference sequence). The CDR3 length is 14 residues. CDR3 coding DNA: TGTGCCAGCAGCTTAGGCCTAGCTCTCAATGAGCAGTTCTTC. It codes for CASSLGLALNEQFF.

The CDR3 DNA is TGTGCCAGCAGCTTATTAGGGGAAGAGGTGTTTTTT. Encoded protein: CASSLLGEEVFF. The rearrangement links TRBV7-9 to TRBJ1-4, with D perhaps matching TRBD1 (5 bases). This CDR3 comprises 12 residues. The V gene lost 2 bases and the J gene lost 15 bases, with 13 bases spanning the gap. Looked up from germline, CDR1 is SEHNR and CDR2 is FQNEAQ (reference sequence).

The chain recombines TRBV2 with TRBJ1-5, with 7 bases that match TRBD1. This CDR3 region has 11 residues. In germline, CDR1 is SNHLY, CDR2 FYNNEI. After removal of 6 bases from V and 14 bases from J, the junction contained 7 bases not matched to a gene. DNA of the CDR3: TGTGCCAGCAGGGTGACAGGGAAAAAGCATTTT. Translating gives CASRVTGKKHF.

This clone was detected a few times. The rearrangement joins TRBV19 to TRBJ2-1, with 11 bases lining up with TRBD2. The CDR3 is made up of 15 amino acids. Germline-derived CDR1 and CDR2 are LNHDA and SQIVND (reference sequence). J was trimmed by 6 bases and V by 7 bases; bases with no gene match: 8. CDR3 residues: CASTLAGGPGNEQFF. The CDR3 nucleotides read TGTGCCAGTACCCTAGCGGGGGGCCCCGGCAATGAGCAGTTCTTC.

V gene TRBV18 combines with J gene TRBJ1-5; 9 nucleotides align to TRBD1. Germline CDR1 reads KGHSH; CDR2 reads LQKENI. The CDR3 sequence is 16 residues long. V dropped 6 bases and J dropped 1; count of bases not matched to a gene: 7. This CDR3 reads CASSVQGAVSNQPQHF. The CDR3 nucleotides are TGTGCCAGCTCCGTACAGGGGGCGGTCAGCAATCAGCCCCAGCATTTT.

This rearrangement joins TRBV4-3 to TRBJ1-5; D possibly corresponds to TRBD1 (5 bases). Germline CDR1 is LGHNA and CDR2 is YSLEER. This CDR3 has 17 amino acids. V lost 3 bases to trimming and J lost 2 bases, with 17 bases between them. The CDR3 sequence is CASSHNLLGGGNQPQHF. For the CDR3, the DNA is TGCGCCAGCAGCCATAACCTCTTGGGGGGGGGCAATCAGCCCCAGCATTTT.

J is TRBJ1-6 and V is TRBV4-1; 10 positions agree with TRBD1. The germline V gene has CDR1 MGHRA and CDR2 YSYEKL. The CDR3 covers 20 residues. V lost 0 bases, J lost 0 bases, and 8 bases stayed unmatched. The chain's CDR3 is CASSQETPGQGFSYNSPLHF. The CDR3 nucleotides are TGCGCCAGCAGCCAAGAGACTCCGGGACAGGGGTTCTCCTATAATTCACCCCTCCACTTT.

The chain uses TRBV7-2 and TRBJ2-2; D unresolved. The CDR3 totals 14 residues. The germline V and J ends were trimmed by 8 bases and 6 bases, with 16 bases remaining between them. The germline gives CDR1 SGHTA, CDR2 FQGNSA. The CDR3 reads CASRTLTPPGELFF. The DNA for the CDR3 is TGTGCCAGCCGTACTCTAACTCCTCCCGGGGAGCTGTTTTTT.

The chain carries TRBV2 and TRBJ1-2; D might be TRBD1 (5 bases). V lost 2 bases to trimming and J lost 0 bases, with 10 bases between them. Germline V gene lookup returns CDR1 SNHLY and CDR2 FYNNEI. The CDR3 totals 15 residues. The chain's CDR3 is CASSERQTANYGYTF. The CDR3, as DNA: TGTGCCAGCAGTGAAAGACAGACCGCTAACTATGGCTACACCTTC.

In its sample, this clone was seen a few times. The chain is built from TRBV5-6 and TRBJ2-7; 13 bases are shared with TRBD2. The germline CDR1 and CDR2 sequences are SGHDT and YYEEEE. V trimming: 3 bases; J trimming: 3 bases; junction bases outside the gene matches: 3. The CDR3 spans 15 residues. This chain's CDR3 is CASSWGTSGNYEQYF. The CDR3 region has the DNA TGTGCCAGCAGCTGGGGGACTAGCGGGAACTACGAGCAGTACTTC.

The chain combines TRBV6-2 or TRBV6-3 with TRBJ1-5; 7 bases are shared with TRBD1. Germline V CDR1 and CDR2: MNHEY, SVGEGT. CDR3 length: 14 amino acids. The junction had 5 bases not matched to a gene; V was cut back by 6 bases and J by 3 bases. As DNA, the CDR3 is TGTGCCAGCAGCCCGACAGGGAACAATCAGCCCCAGCATTTT. As protein: CASSPTGNNQPQHF.

V is TRBV27 and J is TRBJ2-1; 7 nucleotides align to TRBD2. Trimming cost V 2 bases and J 3 bases; bases outside gene matches: 16. Germline CDR1 is MNHEY and CDR2 is SMNVEV (reference sequence). The CDR3 has 19 residues. The CDR3 here is CASSLRPRGGRAGYNEQFF. CDR3 sequence (DNA): TGTGCCAGCAGTTTAAGGCCCCGTGGTGGGAGGGCCGGCTACAATGAGCAGTTCTTC.

DNA of the CDR3: TGTGCCAGCAGCTCAACAGGGACCGAGACCCAGTACTTC. Amino acid sequence: CASSSTGTETQYF. The chain recombines TRBV5-6 with TRBJ2-5, with D perhaps matching TRBD1 (6 bases). Germline CDR1 reads SGHDT; CDR2 reads YYEEEE. The CDR3 sequence is 13 residues long. V lost 3 bases and J 5 bases, leaving 11 bases between the germline ends.